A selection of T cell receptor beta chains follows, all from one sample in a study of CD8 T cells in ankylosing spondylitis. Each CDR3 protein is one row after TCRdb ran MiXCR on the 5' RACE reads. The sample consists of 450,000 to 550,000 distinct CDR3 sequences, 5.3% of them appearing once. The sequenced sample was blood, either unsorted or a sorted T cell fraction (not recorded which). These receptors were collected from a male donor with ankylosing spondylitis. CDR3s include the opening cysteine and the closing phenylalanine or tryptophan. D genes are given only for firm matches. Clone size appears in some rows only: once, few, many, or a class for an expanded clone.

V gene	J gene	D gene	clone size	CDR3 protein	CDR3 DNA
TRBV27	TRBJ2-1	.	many	CASSPGTVVNEQFF	TGTGCCAGCAGCCCCGGGACCGTCGTGAATGAGCAGTTCTTC
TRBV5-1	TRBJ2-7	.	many	CASSLEGLKQYF	TGCGCCAGCAGCTTGGAGGGGTTGAAGCAGTACTTC
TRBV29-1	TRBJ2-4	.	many	CSVVRADIQYF	TGCAGCGTTGTCCGGGCGGACATTCAGTACTTC
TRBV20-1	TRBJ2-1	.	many	CSVFEKLEGQFF	TGCAGTGTATTCGAAAAGCTGGAGGGGCAGTTCTTC
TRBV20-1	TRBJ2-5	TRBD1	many	CSASMGQGRETQYF	TGCAGTGCTAGTATGGGACAGGGTCGGGAGACCCAGTACTTC
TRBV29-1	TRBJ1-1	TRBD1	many	CSVDPTDRGNTEAFF	TGCAGCGTTGACCCCACGGACAGGGGGAACACTGAAGCTTTCTTT
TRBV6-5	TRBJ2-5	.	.	CASSSTDRSGETQYF	TGTGCCAGCAGTTCCACCGACAGGTCGGGTGAGACCCAGTACTTC
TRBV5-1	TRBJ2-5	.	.	CASSWGGVQETQYF	TGCGCCAGCAGCTGGGGCGGGGTCCAAGAGACCCAGTACTTC
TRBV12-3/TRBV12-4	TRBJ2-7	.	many	CASSFMVRWTAYEQYF	TGTGCCAGCAGTTTCATGGTTCGTTGGACAGCCTACGAGCAGTACTTC
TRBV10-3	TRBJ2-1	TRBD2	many	CAISGTSGSGSYNEQFF	TGTGCCATCAGTGGGACTAGCGGGAGCGGCTCCTACAATGAGCAGTTCTTC
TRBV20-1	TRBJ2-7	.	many	CSARPSYSYEQYF	TGCAGTGCTAGGCCCTCCTACTCCTACGAGCAGTACTTC
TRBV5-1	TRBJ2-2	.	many	CASVQTYRTGELFF	TGCGCCAGCGTACAGACGTATAGAACCGGGGAGCTGTTTTTT
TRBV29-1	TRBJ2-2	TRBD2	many	CSVAGLAGDYTGELFF	TGCAGCGTTGCCGGACTAGCGGGAGATTACACCGGGGAGCTGTTTTTT
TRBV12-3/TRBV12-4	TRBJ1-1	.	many	CASSLAGATEAFF	TGTGCCAGCAGTTTAGCTGGGGCTACTGAAGCTTTCTTT
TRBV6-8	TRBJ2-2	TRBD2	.	CASSYASGGPRGTGELFF	TGTGCCAGCAGTTACGCTAGCGGGGGGCCGCGAGGCACCGGGGAGCTGTTTTTT
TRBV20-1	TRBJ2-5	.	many	CSASGRHQETQYF	TGCAGTGCTAGCGGGAGACACCAAGAGACCCAGTACTTC
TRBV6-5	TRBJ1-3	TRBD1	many	CASSYGRGTGPHSGNTIYF	TGTGCCAGCAGTTACGGGAGAGGGACAGGGCCCCACTCTGGAAACACCATATATTTT
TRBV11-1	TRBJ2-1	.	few	CASSPIRGRGNEQFF	TGTGCCAGCAGCCCCATCCGAGGGAGGGGGAATGAGCAGTTCTTC
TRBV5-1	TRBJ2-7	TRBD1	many	CASSEDRADEQYF	TGCGCCAGCAGCGAGGACAGGGCCGACGAGCAGTACTTC
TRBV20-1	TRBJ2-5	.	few	CSATEGWETQYF	TGCAGTGCTACTGAGGGTTGGGAGACCCAGTACTTC
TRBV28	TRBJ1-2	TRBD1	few	CASSLPQGGYGYTF	TGTGCCAGCAGTTTACCCCAGGGGGGGTATGGCTACACCTTC
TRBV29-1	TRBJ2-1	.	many	CSVEDQWGNEQFF	TGCAGCGTTGAAGATCAATGGGGGAATGAGCAGTTCTTC
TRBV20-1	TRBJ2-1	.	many	CSASPRGSGVEQFF	TGCAGTGCTAGCCCCCGCGGGTCGGGGGTTGAGCAGTTCTTC
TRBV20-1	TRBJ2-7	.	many	CSATRTTRGSEQYF	TGCAGTGCTACTCGGACTACAAGGGGGAGCGAGCAGTACTTC
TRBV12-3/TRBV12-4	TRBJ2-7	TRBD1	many	CASSGGQGARYEQYF	TGTGCCAGCAGTGGTGGACAGGGGGCTAGGTACGAGCAGTACTTC
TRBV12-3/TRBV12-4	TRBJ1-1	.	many	CASSLHALMNTEAFF	TGTGCCAGCAGTTTACACGCACTTATGAACACTGAAGCTTTCTTT
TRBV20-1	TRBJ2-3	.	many	CSARDRGTAPFTDTQYF	TGCAGTGCTAGAGATCGCGGGACAGCCCCTTTCACAGATACGCAGTATTTT
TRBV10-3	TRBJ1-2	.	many	CAISESRSPYGYTF	TGTGCCATCAGTGAGTCTCGTTCACCCTATGGCTACACCTTC
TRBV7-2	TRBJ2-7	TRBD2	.	CASSPSRGGNSYEQYF	TGTGCCAGCAGCCCCTCCCGGGGGGGGAACTCCTACGAGCAGTACTTC
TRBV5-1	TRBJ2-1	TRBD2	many	CASSSGLAGRNEQFF	TGCGCCAGCAGTTCGGGGCTAGCGGGCCGTAATGAGCAGTTCTTC
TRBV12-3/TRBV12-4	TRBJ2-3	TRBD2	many	CASSLRPSGHTDTQYF	TGTGCCAGCAGTTTACGGCCTAGCGGCCACACAGATACGCAGTATTTT
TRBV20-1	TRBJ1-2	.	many	CSARDWTGYGYTF	TGCAGTGCTAGAGATTGGACGGGCTATGGCTACACCTTC
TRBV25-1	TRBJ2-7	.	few	CASSEWGGTGQAFDEQYF	TGTGCCAGCAGTGAATGGGGGGGGACAGGTCAAGCTTTCGACGAGCAGTACTTC
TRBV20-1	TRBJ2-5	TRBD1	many	CSANNRGVETQYF	TGCAGTGCCAATAACAGGGGAGTTGAGACCCAGTACTTC
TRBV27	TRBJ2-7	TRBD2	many	CASSSRLAHYEQYF	TGTGCCAGCAGTTCCCGACTAGCGCACTACGAGCAGTACTTC
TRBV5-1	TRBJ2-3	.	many	CASRDREVEDTQYF	TGCGCCAGCCGCGACAGGGAGGTTGAAGATACGCAGTATTTT
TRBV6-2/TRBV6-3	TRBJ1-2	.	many	CASSYSRLGRSGYTF	TGTGCCAGCAGTTACTCAAGACTGGGAAGGAGCGGCTACACCTTC
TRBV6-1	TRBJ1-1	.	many	CASTRVMGDTEAFF	TGTGCCAGCACCCGGGTAATGGGTGACACTGAAGCTTTCTTT
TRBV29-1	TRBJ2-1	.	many	CSARTGTYNNEQFF	TGCAGCGCCCGTACCGGGACCTACAACAATGAGCAGTTCTTC
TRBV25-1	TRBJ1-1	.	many	CASSEVGGSEAFF	TGTGCCAGCAGTGAGGTCGGGGGCTCTGAAGCTTTCTTT
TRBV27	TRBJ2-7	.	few	CASTPDGYEQYF	TGTGCCAGCACCCCGGACGGCTACGAGCAGTACTTC
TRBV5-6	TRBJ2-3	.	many	CASSPGTRDTQYF	TGTGCCAGCAGCCCCGGTACCCGAGATACGCAGTATTTT
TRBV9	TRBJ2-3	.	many	CASSVDGLTDTQYF	TGTGCCAGCAGCGTAGACGGCCTCACAGATACGCAGTATTTT
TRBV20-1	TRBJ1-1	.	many	CSATRGPEAFF	TGCAGTGCTACGAGGGGTCCTGAAGCTTTCTTT
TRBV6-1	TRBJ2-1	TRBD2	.	CASRVAGAYNEQFF	TGTGCCAGCAGGGTAGCGGGAGCCTACAATGAGCAGTTCTTC
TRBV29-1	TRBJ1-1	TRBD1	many	CSANRDSLNTEAFF	TGCAGCGCCAACCGGGACAGCCTGAACACTGAAGCTTTCTTT
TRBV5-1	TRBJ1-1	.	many	CASSLGVALRNTEAFF	TGCGCCAGCAGCTTGGGAGTTGCCTTACGGAACACTGAAGCTTTCTTT
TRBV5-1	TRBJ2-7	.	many	CASSLVRLGDEQYF	TGCGCCAGCAGCTTGGTCCGGCTCGGGGACGAGCAGTACTTC
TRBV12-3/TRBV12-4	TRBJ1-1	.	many	CASSLPDGGNTEAFF	TGTGCCAGCAGTCTTCCCGACGGGGGGAACACTGAAGCTTTCTTT
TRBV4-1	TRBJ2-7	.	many	CASSQEGGHRLYEQYF	TGCGCCAGCAGCCAAGAGGGCGGCCACCGCCTCTACGAGCAGTACTTC
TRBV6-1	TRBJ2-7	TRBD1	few	CASSPGGQGGYEQYF	TGTGCCAGCAGCCCCGGGGGACAGGGAGGCTACGAGCAGTACTTC
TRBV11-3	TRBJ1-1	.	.	CASSSDGGRALGTEAFF	TGTGCCAGCAGCTCCGATGGGGGGCGGGCACTCGGGACTGAAGCTTTCTTT
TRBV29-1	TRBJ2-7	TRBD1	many	CSVEEGQGWSYEQYF	TGCAGCGTTGAAGAGGGACAGGGTTGGTCCTACGAGCAGTACTTC
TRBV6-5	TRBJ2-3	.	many	CASSYKGSTDTQYF	TGTGCCAGCAGTTATAAGGGAAGCACAGATACGCAGTATTTT
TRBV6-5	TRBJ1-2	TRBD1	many	CASSYWTGDNYGYTF	TGTGCCAGCAGCTACTGGACAGGGGATAACTATGGCTACACCTTC
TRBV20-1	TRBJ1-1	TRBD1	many	CSAILIQGSTEAFF	TGCAGTGCTATATTAATACAGGGGAGCACTGAAGCTTTCTTT
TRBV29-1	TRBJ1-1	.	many	CSVDRDGTEAFF	TGCAGCGTTGATAGGGACGGCACTGAAGCTTTCTTT
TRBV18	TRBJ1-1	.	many	CASSPTGTAKAFF	TGTGCCAGCTCACCAACGGGGACCGCAAAGGCTTTCTTT
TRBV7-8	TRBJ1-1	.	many	CASSLDQGNTEAFF	TGTGCCAGCAGCTTAGATCAGGGGAACACTGAAGCTTTCTTT